The table lists the clone carrying this TCR beta chain with many counts. Its cognate antigen is unknown. What was amplified from RNA transcripts were TCR beta CDR3 regions. First-round RT-PCR targeting the TCR CDR3 was performed with the HTBI primer set. From the multiplex PCR reads, TCRdb called clonotypes with MiXCR, one entry per CDR3 protein. The table has hundreds of thousands of distinct CDR3 sequences, 15% to 20% seen once. Unmatched junction bases numbered 11, after V lost 4 bases and J lost 2 bases. Germline CDR1 is MNHEY and CDR2 is SMNVEV (reference sequence). The CDR3 is 17 amino acids. These data belong to a study of T cells in Graves' hyperthyroidism and ophthalmopathy. Overall study findings and caveats: The authors' 13 V-J model separated ophthalmopathy from stable hyperthyroidism. The blood repertoire included most of the expanded thyroid clonotypes above 0.001.

This receptor was identified in a man between 40 and 49 years old with Graves' ophthalmopathy. The V call is TRBV27, the J call TRBJ2-3; the match to TRBD1 covers 8 bases. Specimen: blood. CDR3 DNA: TGTGCCAGCAGTTATCCCCAGGGGGCGCGAACCACAGATACGCAGTATTTT. This translates into CASSYPQGARTTDTQYF.